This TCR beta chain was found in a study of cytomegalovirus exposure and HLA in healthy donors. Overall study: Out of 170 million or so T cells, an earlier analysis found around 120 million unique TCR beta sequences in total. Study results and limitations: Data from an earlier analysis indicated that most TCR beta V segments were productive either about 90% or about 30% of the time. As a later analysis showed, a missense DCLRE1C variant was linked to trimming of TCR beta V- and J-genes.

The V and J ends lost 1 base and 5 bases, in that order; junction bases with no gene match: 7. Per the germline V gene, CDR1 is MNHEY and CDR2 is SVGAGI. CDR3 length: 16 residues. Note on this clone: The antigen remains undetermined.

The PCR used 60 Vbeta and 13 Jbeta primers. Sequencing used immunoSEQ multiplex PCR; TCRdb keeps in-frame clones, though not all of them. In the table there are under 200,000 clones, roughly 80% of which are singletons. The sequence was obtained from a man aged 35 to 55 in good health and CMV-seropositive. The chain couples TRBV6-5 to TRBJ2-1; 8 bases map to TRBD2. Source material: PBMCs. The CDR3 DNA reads TGTGCCAGCAGTTACTTAACGGGAGGGCCCCACAATGAGCAGTTCTTC. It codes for CASSYLTGGPHNEQFF.